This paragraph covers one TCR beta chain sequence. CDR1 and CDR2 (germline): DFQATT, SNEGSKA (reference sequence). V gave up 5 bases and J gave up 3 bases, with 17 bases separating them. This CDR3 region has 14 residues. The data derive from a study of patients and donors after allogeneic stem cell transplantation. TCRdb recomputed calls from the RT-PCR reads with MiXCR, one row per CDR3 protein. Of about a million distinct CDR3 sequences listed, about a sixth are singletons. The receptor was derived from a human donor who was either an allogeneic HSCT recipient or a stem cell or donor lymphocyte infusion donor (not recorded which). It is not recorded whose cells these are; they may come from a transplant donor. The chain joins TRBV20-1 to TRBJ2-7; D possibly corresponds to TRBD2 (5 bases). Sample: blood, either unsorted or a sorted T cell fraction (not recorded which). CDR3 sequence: CSAHESGVGYEQYF. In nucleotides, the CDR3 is TGCAGTGCTCACGAAAGCGGAGTTGGCTACGAGCAGTACTTC.